One and the same sample provided the 16 T cell receptor beta chains below, sequenced in a study of shared clonotypes between healthy human individuals. Here immunoSEQ multiplex PCR was the method, and the copy in TCRdb shows in-frame clones only, minus some. The sample has about 1.1 million clones; roughly 80% are singletons. Sample: memory CD4+ T cells from PBMCs. The subset denotes: CD45RA-negative fraction. The receptors here all came from a man younger than 35 in good health. Some clones in this sample may be carry-over from other donors' samples.

This chain joins TRBV5-5 and TRBJ2-7; no definite D call. CDR1 SGHKS and CDR2 YYEKEE come from the germline V gene (reference sequence). V lost 4 bases and J 0 bases, leaving 5 bases between the germline ends. The CDR3 length is 12 residues. The CDR3 is CASSLRSYEQYF. The CDR3 DNA sequence: TGTGCCAGCAGCCTACGCTCCTACGAGCAGTACTTC. The entire variable domain, with the rest obtained from reference TRBV5-5 and TRBJ2-7, is as follows: DAGVTQSPTHLIKTRGQQVTLRCSPISGHKSVSWYQQVLGQGPQFIFQYYEKEERGRGNFPDRFSARQFPNYSSELNVNALLLGDSALYLCASSLRSYEQYFGPGTRLTVT.

CDR3 in amino acids: CASSFSLAEGRETQYF. CDR3 coding DNA: TGTGCCAGCAGTTTCTCCTTAGCTGAGGGGAGGGAGACCCAGTACTTC. V is TRBV28 and J is TRBJ2-5, with a weak D call TRBD2 (6 bases). The germline V gene has CDR1 MDHEN and CDR2 SYDVKM. The ends were cut back, 3 bases at V and 5 bases at J, with 19 bases in the middle. CDR3 length: 16 residues.

The rearrangement links TRBV5-4 to TRBJ2-7; D may correspond to TRBD1 or TRBD2 (5 bases each). Between the trimmed V and J ends, which lost 5 bases and 1 base, there was a span of 13 bases. The CDR3 consists of 14 residues. Looked up from germline, CDR1 is SGHNT and CDR2 is YYREEE (reference sequence). The CDR3 nucleotides are TGTGCCAGCAGTCGGCCGGGACCTTCCTACGAGCAGTACTTC. Translation: CASSRPGPSYEQYF.

The chain has TRBV5-3 and TRBJ2-1, with TRBD1 matching 9 bases. TRBV5-3 is sorted into the ORF group, with uncertain function. This CDR3 is 16 amino acids long. V gave up 4 bases and J gave up 5 bases; unmatched junction bases: 10. CDR3 in DNA: TGTGCCAGAAGCCAAAGGGACAGGGTATCCGACAATGAGCAGTTCTTC. It is translated as CARSQRDRVSDNEQFF.

The chain carries TRBV7-9 and TRBJ1-2; D is possibly TRBD1 (5 bases). The CDR3 has 15 residues. V was clipped by 5 bases and J by 4 bases, with 17 bases between them. Germline values: CDR1 SEHNR, CDR2 FQNEAQ (reference sequence). The CDR3 DNA is TGTGCCAGCAGCGTACACCAGGGAGCTAGCTATGGCTACACCTTC. It yields the protein CASSVHQGASYGYTF.

The rearrangement joins TRBV28 to TRBJ1-4, with 7 bases identical to TRBD1. CDR3 size: 20 residues. Germline V gene data show CDR1 as MDHEN and CDR2 as SYDVKM. Trimming took 5 bases from V and 0 from J; bases not matched to a gene: 18. Here the CDR3 reads CASSLRQGRRPGATNEKLFF. In DNA, the CDR3 is TGTGCCAGCAGTCTTCGACAGGGAAGAAGGCCCGGCGCAACTAATGAAAAACTGTTTTTT.

The genes are TRBV6-4 and TRBJ2-7; 10 bases are a match to TRBD1. Unmatched junction bases numbered 7, after V lost 2 bases and J lost 3 bases. The CDR3 covers 16 residues. CDR1 and CDR2 (germline): MRHNA, SNTAGT. As DNA, the CDR3 is TGTGCCAGCAGTGACCGCCAGACAGGGGGCAACTACGAGCAGTACTTC. Amino acid sequence: CASSDRQTGGNYEQYF.

This clone was found once. The V gene is TRBV4-3, the J gene TRBJ1-2, with no clear D. The CDR3 runs to 15 residues. Germline lookup yields CDR1 LGHNA and CDR2 YSLEER. Trimming removed 0 bases from V and 8 bases from J, with 16 bases in between. The CDR3, as DNA: TGCGCCAGCAGCCAAGACATCACGGCCGCGGTAGGCTACACCTTC. The encoded protein is CASSQDITAAVGYTF.

This clone was seen only once. The same CDR3 arises from other DNA sequences in this sample as well. The chain recombines TRBV4-1 with TRBJ1-2, with 9 bases fitting TRBD1. V shed 1 base, J shed 5 bases, and the junction held 5 bases outside the gene matches. The CDR3 loop spans 15 amino acids. Per germline, CDR1 MGHRA and CDR2 YSYEKL. The CDR3 nucleotides read TGCGCCAGCAGCCAAGTGGGACAGGGACGGTATGGCTACACCTTC. Translating it yields CASSQVGQGRYGYTF.

This chain uses TRBV6-1 with TRBJ1-2; 7 nucleotides line up with TRBD1. Germline assignment: CDR1 MNHNS and CDR2 SASEGT. The CDR3 totals 12 residues. Trimming removed 7 bases from V and 3 bases from J; junction bases left unmatched: 2. In DNA form, the CDR3 reads TGTGCCAGCAAGGGGGCTTACTATGGCTACACCTTC. Residues: CASKGAYYGYTF.

CDR3 DNA sequence: TGTGCCAGCAGCGTAGCGCCCTCCAAGGGGAATGAGCAGTTCTTC. This translates into CASSVAPSKGNEQFF. This chain connects TRBV9 to TRBJ2-1, with a tentative D call TRBD1 (5 bases). The CDR3 runs 15 residues. Germline V lookup: CDR1 SGDLS, CDR2 YYNGEE. V was pared by 0 bases and J by 7 bases, with 14 bases between. Supplemented by reference TRBV9 and TRBJ2-1, the full variable domain reads DSGVTQTPKHLITATGQRVTLRCSPRSGDLSVYWYQQSLDQGLQFLIQYYNGEERAKGNILERFSAQQFPDLHSELNLSSLELGDSALYFCASSVAPSKGNEQFFGPGTRLTVL.

This clone was seen many times. The J gene is TRBJ1-2, the V gene TRBV2; possibly TRBD1 for D (5 bases). The V gene lost 7 bases and the J gene lost 7 bases, with 22 bases spanning the gap. This CDR3 region has 15 residues. Germline CDR1 is SNHLY and CDR2 is FYNNEI. Written as DNA, the CDR3 is TGTGCCAGCACGCCGGGGCAGGGCTCCCTAGGTGGCTACACCTTC. It codes for CASTPGQGSLGGYTF.

In regard to this clone: The sample has other DNA sequences that encode this CDR3 too. The chain joins TRBV5-1 to TRBJ2-5; D possibly corresponds to TRBD2 (6 bases). Trimming shortened V by 5 bases and J by 2 bases, and 10 bases separated the two germline ends. CDR3 length: 13 residues. CDR1 and CDR2 from the germline V gene are SGHRS and YFSETQ. CDR3 nucleotide sequence: TGCGCCAGCAGGCCTGGGACTCAAGAGACCCAGTACTTC. Its translation is CASRPGTQETQYF.

The V and J genes are TRBV7-3 and TRBJ2-2; the match to TRBD2 covers 9 bases. V gave up 9 bases and J gave up 1 base; unmatched junction bases: 6. Per the germline V gene, CDR1 is SGHTA and CDR2 is FQGTGA. This CDR3 is built from 15 residues. The CDR3 coding sequence is TGTGCCAGTCAAAGGACTAGCGAGAACACCGGGGAGCTGTTTTTT. Encoded protein: CASQRTSENTGELFF.

The V and J genes are TRBV20-1 and TRBJ1-1, with D hard to call. Germline V gene sequence: CDR1 DFQATT, CDR2 SNEGSKA (reference sequence). V dropped 6 bases and J dropped 8 bases, with 10 bases sitting between them. The CDR3 loop spans 10 amino acids. The CDR3 DNA follows: TGCAGTGCCACCGAGGAGGAAGCTTTCTTT. It yields the protein CSATEEEAFF.

The genes are TRBV6-1 and TRBJ1-5; the D gene is possibly TRBD1 (6 bases). V shed 1 base and J shed 7 bases, with 11 bases lying between them. The CDR3 runs 14 residues. Looked up from germline, CDR1 is MNHNS and CDR2 is SASEGT. CDR3 bases: TGTGCCAGCAGTGAAGGGAGGGGGAGACAGCCCCAGCATTTT. It is translated as CASSEGRGRQPQHF.